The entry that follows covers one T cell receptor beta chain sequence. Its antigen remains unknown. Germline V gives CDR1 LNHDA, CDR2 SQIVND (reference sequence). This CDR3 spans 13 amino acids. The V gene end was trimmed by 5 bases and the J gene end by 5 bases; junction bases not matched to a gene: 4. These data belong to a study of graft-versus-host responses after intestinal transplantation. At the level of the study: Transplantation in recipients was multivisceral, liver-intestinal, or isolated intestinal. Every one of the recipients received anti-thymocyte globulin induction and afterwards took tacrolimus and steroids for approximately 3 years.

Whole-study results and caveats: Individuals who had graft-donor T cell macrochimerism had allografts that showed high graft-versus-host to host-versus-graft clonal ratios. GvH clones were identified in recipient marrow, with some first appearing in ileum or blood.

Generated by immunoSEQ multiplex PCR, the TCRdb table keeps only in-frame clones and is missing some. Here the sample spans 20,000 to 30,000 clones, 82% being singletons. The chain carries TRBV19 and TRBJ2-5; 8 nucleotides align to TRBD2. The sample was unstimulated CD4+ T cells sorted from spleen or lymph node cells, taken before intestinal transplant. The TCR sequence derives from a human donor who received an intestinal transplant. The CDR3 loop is CASSPGGAETQYF. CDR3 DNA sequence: TGTGCCAGTAGTCCCGGGGGGGCCGAGACCCAGTACTTC.